The clone carrying this T cell receptor (beta chain) qualifies as medium-sized. The data belong to a study of blood T cell repertoires in COVID-19. Study as a whole: The samples span acute and convalescent COVID-19 from the United States, Italy and Spain. Sample material is recorded as cDNA or gDNA derived from T cells, B-cell-depleted T cells, or PBMCs.

The CDR3 runs to 16 residues. V dropped 6 bases and J dropped 5 bases, with 22 bases sitting between them. Germline V CDR1 and CDR2: SGHTA, FQGTGA. Original handling: Estimation of nucleated cell counts relied on the amplification of reference gene primers. TCRdb keeps only in-frame clones here, not all; method: immunoSEQ multiplex PCR. The DNA was the basis for D and trimming; V, J and clone size are from that table. Among approximately 40,000 clones listed, about 90% were seen once. The clonotype comes from a man aged 55 to 70 with COVID-19, enrolled during active disease. Sequenced: peripheral blood. This chain links TRBV7-3 with TRBJ2-5; D perhaps matches TRBD2 (6 bases). The DNA of the CDR3 is TGTGCCAGCAGTCCCGTGGGCGGGATTCAAGCGGAGACCCAGTACTTC. This translates into CASSPVGGIQAETQYF.